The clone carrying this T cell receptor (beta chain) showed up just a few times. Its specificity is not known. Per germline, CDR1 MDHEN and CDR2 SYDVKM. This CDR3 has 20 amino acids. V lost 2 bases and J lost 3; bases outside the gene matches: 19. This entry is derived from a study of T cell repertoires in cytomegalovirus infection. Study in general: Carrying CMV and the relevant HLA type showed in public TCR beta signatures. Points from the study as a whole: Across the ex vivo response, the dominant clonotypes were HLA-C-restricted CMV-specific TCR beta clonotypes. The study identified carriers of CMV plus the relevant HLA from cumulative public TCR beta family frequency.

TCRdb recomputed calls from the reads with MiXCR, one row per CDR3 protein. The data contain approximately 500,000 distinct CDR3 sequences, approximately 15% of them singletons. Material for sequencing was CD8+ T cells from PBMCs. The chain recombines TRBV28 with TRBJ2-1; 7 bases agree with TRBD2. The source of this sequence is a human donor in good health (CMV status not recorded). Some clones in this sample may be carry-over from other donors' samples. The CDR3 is CASSLPGVGSLAVNYNEQFF. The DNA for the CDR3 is TGTGCCAGCAGTTTACCCGGAGTAGGCAGTCTAGCGGTTAACTACAATGAGCAGTTCTTC. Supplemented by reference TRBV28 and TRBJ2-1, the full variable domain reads DVKVTQSSRYLVKRTGEKVFLECVQDMDHENMFWYRQDPGLGLRLIYFSYDVKMKEKGDIPEGYSVSREKKERFSLILESASTNQTSMYLCASSLPGVGSLAVNYNEQFFGPGTRLTVL.